What follows are 14 T cell receptor beta chains derived from one specimen sequenced in a study of CD8 T cells in ankylosing spondylitis. TCRdb reprocessed the 5' RACE reads via MiXCR and lists one record per CDR3 protein. The sample has under 150,000 distinct CDR3 sequences, approximately 9.9% seen once. The material sequenced was blood, either unsorted or a sorted T cell fraction (not recorded which). The origin of the receptors is a male donor with ankylosing spondylitis or in good health (not recorded which).

The chain uses TRBV6-1 and TRBJ2-3, with TRBD2 identical over 9 bases. The CDR3 has 17 residues. Germline V lookup: CDR1 MNHNS, CDR2 SASEGT. Trimming took 7 bases from V and 1 from J; bases not matched to a gene: 12. As DNA, the CDR3 is TGTGCCAGCAACCGGTGGCGGGAGGGTCGAGGCACAGATACGCAGTATTTT. It codes for CASNRWREGRGTDTQYF.

This clonotype showed up just a few times. The chain has TRBV28 and TRBJ2-6; D is uncertain. Trimming removed 1 base from V and 3 bases from J, with 10 bases in between. The CDR3 length is 16 residues. CDR1 MDHEN and CDR2 SYDVKM come from the germline V gene. In nucleotides, the CDR3 is TGTGCCAGCAGTTTATTAAGGGAAGTTGGGGCCAACGTCCTGACTTTC. Translation: CASSLLREVGANVLTF.

Many counts were recorded for this clonotype. The genes are TRBV20-1 and TRBJ1-2; D is undetermined. Germline CDR1 reads DFQATT; CDR2 reads SNEGSKA (reference sequence). V lost 7 bases and J 6 bases, leaving 21 bases between the germline ends. The CDR3 has 14 amino acids. CDR3 bases: TGCAGTGTGAGAGGGCCCGTAAGGATGGATGGCTACACCTTC. The encoded protein is CSVRGPVRMDGYTF.

This clonotype was observed at least ten times. The chain is built from TRBV7-9 and TRBJ2-2, with D unclear. There are 14 residues in the CDR3. The germline gives CDR1 SEHNR, CDR2 FQNEAQ (reference sequence). V lost 1 base and J 6 bases, leaving 9 bases between the germline ends. The CDR3 reads CASSLVRLSGELFF. CDR3 DNA: TGTGCCAGCAGCTTAGTTCGCCTCTCCGGGGAGCTGTTTTTT.

This clonotype occurred many times. CDR3 in amino acids: CANYAECSNYGYTF. As DNA, the CDR3 is TGTGCCAACTACGCAGAGTGCAGTAACTATGGCTACACCTTC. V is TRBV7-3 and J is TRBJ1-2; D is unresolved. Germline V gene data show CDR1 as SGHTA and CDR2 as FQGTGA. This CDR3 is built from 14 residues. Trimming shortened V by 10 bases and J by 1 base, and 16 bases separated the two germline ends.

At least ten counts were recorded for this clonotype. The chain couples TRBV5-1 to TRBJ2-1; maybe TRBD1 (6 bases). Between the trimmed V and J ends, which lost 2 bases and 1 base, there was a span of 13 bases. Germline loops: CDR1 SGHRS, CDR2 YFSETQ. CDR3 length equals 16 residues. The CDR3 loop is CASSLIRGLSYNEQFF. The DNA for the CDR3 is TGCGCCAGCAGCTTAATCAGGGGCCTTTCCTACAATGAGCAGTTCTTC. The variable domain in full, completed from reference TRBV5-1 and TRBJ2-1, reads KAGVTQTPRYLIKTRGQQVTLSCSPISGHRSVSWYQQTPGQGLQFLFEYFSETQRNKGNFPGRFSGRQFSNSRSEMNVSTLELGDSALYLCASSLIRGLSYNEQFFGPGTRLTVL.

This clonotype was counted only a few times. V and J are TRBV30 and TRBJ1-2, with a possible D match to TRBD1 (6 bases). CDR1 GTSNPN and CDR2 SVGIG come from the germline V gene (reference sequence). V was shortened by 3 bases and J by 3 bases, with 20 bases between the two germline ends. The CDR3 loop spans 16 amino acids. The CDR3 coding sequence is TGTGCCTGGAGAATCCCGGGGGCTCCCCCCTACTATGGCTACACCTTC. Protein sequence: CAWRIPGAPPYYGYTF.

This chain links TRBV5-1 with TRBJ2-4, with 8 bases aligning to TRBD1. The germline CDR1 and CDR2 sequences are SGHRS and YFSETQ. Losses at the gene ends were 4 bases for V and 7 bases for J; bases not matched to a gene: 19. CDR3 length: 18 amino acids. CDR3 amino acids: CASSKDTGTGAGRNIQYF. The CDR3 DNA follows: TGCGCCAGCAGCAAAGACACCGGGACAGGAGCAGGGAGGAACATTCAGTACTTC.

This clonotype occurred many times. The chain is built from TRBV7-2 and TRBJ2-7; D is undetermined. Trimming cost V 1 base and J 4 bases, with 8 bases left between them. The length of the CDR3 is 13 residues. CDR1 is SGHTA and CDR2 is FQGNSA in the germline V gene. The CDR3 nucleotides read TGTGCCAGCAGCTTAGGCCCGCTTTACGAGCAGTACTTC. Translated, it gives CASSLGPLYEQYF.

J is TRBJ1-5 and V is TRBV7-2; TRBD1 agrees at 9 bases. Germline V gene data show CDR1 as SGHTA and CDR2 as FQGNSA. V was pared by 4 bases and J by 6 bases, with 4 bases of the junction left unmatched. The CDR3 extends over 14 amino acids. CDR3 in DNA: TGTGCCAGCAGCTCAAACAGGGGGCTTCAGCCCCAGCATTTT. It is translated as CASSSNRGLQPQHF.

This clonotype was observed a few times. The chain recombines TRBV5-1 with TRBJ2-7; 11 positions agree with TRBD1. Germline V gene data show CDR1 as SGHRS and CDR2 as YFSETQ. J gave up 5 bases and V 4 bases, and 5 bases lay outside the gene matches. The CDR3 is 14 residues long. The chain's CDR3 is CASSKGQGVDEQYF. CDR3 nucleotides: TGCGCCAGCAGCAAGGGACAGGGGGTCGACGAGCAGTACTTC.

This clonotype was seen many times. The chain is built from TRBV9 and TRBJ2-5; a possible D gene is TRBD2 (5 bases). Per germline, CDR1 SGDLS and CDR2 YYNGEE. The CDR3 loop spans 13 amino acids. The V end lost 0 bases, the J end lost 5 bases, and 8 bases lay between the germline ends. As DNA, the CDR3 is TGTGCCAGCAGCGTAGGAGGGTATGAGACCCAGTACTTC. Translation: CASSVGGYETQYF.

This clonotype was picked up many times. CDR3 bases: TGTGCCAGCTCCAGCGGGAGGGCCAATGAGCAGTTCTTC. It is translated as CASSSGRANEQFF. This sequence joins TRBV7-3 and TRBJ2-1; 10 positions match TRBD2. CDR3 length equals 13 residues. After removal of 8 bases from V and 6 bases from J, the junction contained 4 bases not matched to a gene. Germline CDR1 reads SGHTA; CDR2 reads FQGTGA.

This clonotype was counted at least ten times. J is TRBJ2-1 and V is TRBV7-2; D not resolved. This CDR3 contains 14 residues. Per the germline V gene, CDR1 is SGHTA and CDR2 is FQGNSA. V was clipped by 3 bases and J by 6 bases, with 12 bases between them. As DNA, the CDR3 is TGTGCCAGCAGCTTGTCGGTTTTGGCCAATGAGCAGTTCTTC. Translated: CASSLSVLANEQFF.